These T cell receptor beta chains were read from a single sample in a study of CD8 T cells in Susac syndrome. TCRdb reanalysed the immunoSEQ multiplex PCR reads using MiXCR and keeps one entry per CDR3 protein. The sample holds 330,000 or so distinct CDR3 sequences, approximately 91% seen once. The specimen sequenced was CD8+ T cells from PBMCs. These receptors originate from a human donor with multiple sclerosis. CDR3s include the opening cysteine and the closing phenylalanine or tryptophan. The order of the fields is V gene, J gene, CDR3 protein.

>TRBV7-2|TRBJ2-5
CASSSWGDSLGETQYF
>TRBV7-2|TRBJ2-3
CASSSGISGTDTQYF
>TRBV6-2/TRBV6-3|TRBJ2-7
CASSYSSTTYEQYF
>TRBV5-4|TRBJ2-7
CASSFIDRATYEQYF
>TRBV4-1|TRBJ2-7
CASSRGAQDDEQYF
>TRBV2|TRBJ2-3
CASRGLAGADTQYF
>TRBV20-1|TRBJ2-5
CSARGRPSGGWETQYF
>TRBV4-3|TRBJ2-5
CASSHGYGQGPGETQYF
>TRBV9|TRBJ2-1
CASSPEAGGNYNEQFF
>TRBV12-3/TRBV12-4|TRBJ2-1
CASSRTIRNEQFF
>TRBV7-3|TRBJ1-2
CASGPATGGGYTF
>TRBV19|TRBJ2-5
CASSLGGTSGTSSYETQYF
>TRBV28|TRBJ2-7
CASSFRTRPYEQYF
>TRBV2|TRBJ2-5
CASRPALQGETQYF
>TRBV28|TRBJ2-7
CAATTGYEQYF
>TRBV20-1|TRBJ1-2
CSARWAGTGVYGYTF
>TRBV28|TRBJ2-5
CASSFQEQETQYF